Listed here are 21 T cell receptor beta chains from one sample, sequenced in a study of memory CD4+ T cells and cytomegalovirus serostatus. Generated by immunoSEQ multiplex PCR, the TCRdb table keeps only in-frame clones and is missing some. The table records tens of thousands of clones, just under 80% of them present only once. Single viable CD3+CD4+CD8-CD45RO+ cells were sorted as the memory CD4+ T cells. The sequencing sample was made of memory CD4+ T cells from blood. The receptors were sampled from an adult in good health and CMV-seronegative.

On this clone: A much larger clone lies one base from this, so it may be a read error. The sample contains more than one DNA sequence encoding this CDR3. This chain connects TRBV7-2 to TRBJ1-1, with D possibly TRBD1 on 5 matching bases. V was cut by 3 bases and J by 2 bases, with 7 bases left in between. Germline V gene data show CDR1 as SGHTA and CDR2 as FQGNSA. The CDR3 is made up of 13 amino acids. The CDR3 DNA reads TGTGCCAGCAGCTTCCAGGGCAACACTGAAGCTTTCTTT. It encodes CASSFQGNTEAFF.

The CDR3 region is CASSEATGVNGYTF. The CDR3 region has the DNA TGTGCCAGCAGTGAAGCGACGGGGGTTAATGGCTACACCTTC. The chain links TRBV2 to TRBJ1-2, with D tentatively TRBD1 (5 bases). With 0 bases removed from V and 6 bases from J, the gap between germline ends came to 11 bases. From germline, CDR1 is SNHLY and CDR2 FYNNEI. The CDR3 consists of 14 residues.

This sequence joins TRBV7-8 and TRBJ2-7, with TRBD2 as a possible D gene (5 bases). The CDR3 spans 16 residues. Germline V gives CDR1 SGHVS, CDR2 FQNEAQ. V dropped 8 bases and J dropped 3 bases, with 23 bases sitting between them. Written as DNA, the CDR3 is TGTGCCAGCTCCACCTTTTCCGGGAACAAACACTACGAGCAGTACTTC. Translating gives CASSTFSGNKHYEQYF.

V usage is TRBV7-2 and J usage is TRBJ2-2; D perhaps matches TRBD1 (6 bases). V was shortened by 5 bases and J by 1 base, with 8 bases between the two germline ends. The CDR3 consists of 14 residues. From germline, CDR1 is SGHTA and CDR2 FQGNSA. The CDR3 loop reads CASSTQGNTGELFF. CDR3 coding DNA: TGTGCCAGCAGCACACAGGGGAACACCGGGGAGCTGTTTTTT.

V is TRBV4-1 and J is TRBJ1-1; 7 nucleotides agree with TRBD1. J lost 8 bases, V lost 0 bases, and 3 bases had no gene match. The germline CDR1 and CDR2 sequences are MGHRA and YSYEKL. CDR3 length: 13 amino acids. The CDR3 spells CASSQEQGLEAFF. DNA of the CDR3: TGCGCCAGCAGCCAAGAACAGGGGCTAGAAGCTTTCTTT.

In this sample, this clone turned up once. The chain uses TRBV5-1 and TRBJ2-2, with unresolved D. The ends were cut back, 4 bases at V and 2 bases at J, with 3 bases in the middle. This CDR3 has 12 residues. Germline CDR1 SGHRS, CDR2 YFSETQ. The DNA of the CDR3 is TGCGCCAGCAGCCTTAACACCGGGGAGCTGTTTTTT. Translation: CASSLNTGELFF.

This clone was detected once. The gene calls are TRBV5-6 and TRBJ1-2, with 10 positions matching TRBD1. The CDR3 spans 15 residues. Germline trimming cut 3 bases from V and 7 bases from J; bases unmatched to any gene: 9. Germline V lookup: CDR1 SGHDT, CDR2 YYEEEE. The CDR3 spells CASSSYVGTGVGYTF. The CDR3 DNA is TGTGCCAGCAGCTCCTACGTCGGGACAGGGGTTGGCTACACCTTC.

The chain couples TRBV6-6 to TRBJ1-2; D may be TRBD1 (5 bases). V was cut by 7 bases and J by 4 bases, with 22 bases left in between. CDR1 and CDR2 from the germline V gene are MNHNY and SVGAGI (reference sequence). This CDR3 comprises 16 residues. Here the CDR3 reads CASTSRGDPLGYGYTF. The CDR3 coding sequence is TGTGCCAGCACATCCCGGGGGGACCCCCTGGGCTATGGCTACACCTTC.

CDR3 loop: CASSFVAGSYEQYF. CDR3 DNA sequence: TGTGCCAGCAGCTTCGTCGCAGGCTCCTACGAGCAGTACTTC. J is TRBJ2-7 and V is TRBV11-1; D is undetermined. The CDR3 spans 14 residues. V lost 3 bases, J lost 0 bases, and 9 bases lay in between. Germline V CDR1 and CDR2: SGHAT, FQDESV (reference sequence).

CDR3 bases: TGTGCCAGCAGCTCCCCCCGAGGGGGCGAGACCCAGTACTTC. Translated: CASSSPRGGETQYF. The chain has TRBV5-4 and TRBJ2-5, with 7 positions matching TRBD1. Germline V gives CDR1 SGHNT, CDR2 YYREEE (reference sequence). The CDR3 has 14 amino acids. V was pared by 3 bases and J by 5 bases, with 7 bases of the junction left unmatched.

The chain has TRBV10-3 and TRBJ1-1; D is ambiguous. The germline gives CDR1 ENHRY, CDR2 SYGVKD. V was shortened by 7 bases and J by 3 bases, with 18 bases between the two germline ends. CDR3 size: 15 residues. The CDR3 region has the DNA TGTGCCATCACCGAATCGATAGGTATGGACACTGAAGCTTTCTTT. It translates to CAITESIGMDTEAFF.

The chain uses TRBV5-4 and TRBJ2-7; the D gene could be TRBD1 or TRBD2 (5 bases each). The germline CDR1 and CDR2 sequences are SGHNT and YYREEE (reference sequence). This CDR3 is built from 14 residues. Trimming pared 0 bases from V and 9 bases from J, leaving 16 bases between. The CDR3 nucleotides read TGTGCCAGCAGCTTGGTCGACCTCCCTGGGGGGCAGTACTTC. It specifies CASSLVDLPGGQYF.

This chain joins TRBV23-1 and TRBJ2-7; weak D call: TRBD2 (5 bases). TRBV23-1 is flagged as an ORF with uncertain function. CDR3 length: 12 residues. The V end was cut by 7 bases, the J end by 6 bases, with 13 bases between. The CDR3: CASILSGGEQYF. Written as DNA, the CDR3 is TGCGCCAGCATCCTGAGCGGCGGCGAGCAGTACTTC.

By frequency in the sample, this clone is medium-sized. This chain connects TRBV9 to TRBJ1-1; no reliable D call. Per the germline V gene, CDR1 is SGDLS and CDR2 is YYNGEE. V lost 1 base and J 8 bases, leaving 9 bases between the germline ends. The CDR3 loop spans 12 amino acids. This CDR3 reads CASSVKGLEAFF. For the CDR3, the DNA is TGTGCCAGCAGCGTAAAGGGTCTAGAAGCTTTCTTT.

The rearrangement joins TRBV7-6 to TRBJ2-2; TRBD1 matches 7 bases. The germline CDR1 and CDR2 sequences are SGHVS and FNYEAQ. Germline trimming cut 2 bases from V and 7 bases from J; bases unmatched to any gene: 7. This CDR3 is 15 amino acids long. The DNA for the CDR3 is TGTGCCAGCAGCTTAAGTCGACAGGGAAACGGGGAGCTGTTTTTT. Amino acid sequence: CASSLSRQGNGELFF.

This clone has just a few counts. The chain uses TRBV6-6 and TRBJ1-1, with 7 bases that match TRBD1. Germline CDR1 reads MNHNY; CDR2 reads SVGAGI (reference sequence). The CDR3 loop spans 14 amino acids. V lost 2 bases to trimming and J lost 7 bases; unmatched junction nucleotides: 7. The CDR3 DNA reads TGTGCCAGCAGTTACGGCGGGGGACAGCTTGAAGCTTTCTTT. Translated: CASSYGGGQLEAFF.

V gene TRBV6-1 combines with J gene TRBJ1-1; D gene ambiguous. The CDR3 is 13 amino acids. Germline lookup yields CDR1 MNHNS and CDR2 SASEGT. Trimming stripped 6 bases from V and 3 bases from J, with 11 bases between. As DNA, the CDR3 is TGTGCCAGCAGCTCCACAGTTTACACTGAAGCTTTCTTT. Its translation is CASSSTVYTEAFF.

The gene calls are TRBV11-2 and TRBJ1-1; D is ambiguous. V dropped 5 bases and J dropped 4 bases, with 23 bases sitting between them. The CDR3 has 17 residues. Germline values: CDR1 SGHAT, CDR2 FQNNGV. The CDR3 loop is CASSPDPSRIRGTEAFF. CDR3 nucleotides: TGTGCCAGCAGCCCTGACCCGAGTCGGATTCGCGGCACTGAAGCTTTCTTT.

This chain connects TRBV6-4 to TRBJ2-3; possibly TRBD1 or TRBD2 for D (5 bases each). The V end lost 3 bases, the J end lost 4 bases, and 11 bases lay between the germline ends. Germline values: CDR1 MRHNA, CDR2 SNTAGT. This CDR3 has 14 amino acids. The CDR3 here is CASSDLLGADTQYF. CDR3 nucleotides: TGTGCCAGCAGTGATCTCTTGGGGGCAGATACGCAGTATTTT.

The chain is built from TRBV5-1 and TRBJ1-1, with TRBD1 matching over 7 bases. The ends lost 9 bases at V and 5 bases at J; junction bases unmatched: 10. Germline lookup yields CDR1 SGHRS and CDR2 YFSETQ. The CDR3 is made up of 13 amino acids. In nucleotides, the CDR3 is TGCGCCACGCGGGACAGAGAAGGAACTGAAGCTTTCTTT. Translating gives CATRDREGTEAFF. Complete variable domain (other parts from reference TRBV5-1 and TRBJ1-1): KAGVTQTPRYLIKTRGQQVTLSCSPISGHRSVSWYQQTPGQGLQFLFEYFSETQRNKGNFPGRFSGRQFSNSRSEMNVSTLELGDSALYLCATRDREGTEAFFGQGTRLTVV.

The J gene is TRBJ2-7, the V gene TRBV7-2, with 7 bases aligning to TRBD1. CDR1 and CDR2 from the germline V gene are SGHTA and FQGNSA. The CDR3 has 14 amino acids. With V trimmed by 5 bases and J by 6 bases, 10 bases remained unmatched. CDR3 in amino acids: CASSTGQRQGEQYF. As DNA, the CDR3 is TGTGCCAGCAGCACGGGACAGAGGCAAGGCGAGCAGTACTTC.